The rows below give T cell receptor beta chains drawn from one sample of a study of T cell responses to AZD1222 COVID-19 vaccine. Method: immunoSEQ multiplex PCR; TCRdb's copy keeps in-frame clones and lacks some. The sample shows 150,000 to 250,000 clones, 90% to 95% of them seen only once. The specimen comprised peripheral blood, sampled 28 days after the second AZD1222 dose. These receptor sequences come from an adult who received the AZD1222 COVID-19 vaccine. Both conserved end residues are part of each CDR3. The D gene is left open where the match is weak. The size of a clone is reported for some rows only, either as once, few or many, or as a class for expanded clones.

len: 13
d_gene: -
v_gene: TRBV6-5
j_gene: TRBJ2-1
abundance: -
CDR3nt: TGTGCCAGCAGGGCCTTAGGAGCAGGTGAGCAGTTCTTC
CDR3aa: CASRALGAGEQFF

len: 15
d_gene: -
v_gene: TRBV5-4
j_gene: TRBJ1-2
abundance: -
CDR3nt: TGTGCCAGCAGCTTGTATGGGGGCGGCAACTATGGCTACACCTTC
CDR3aa: CASSLYGGGNYGYTF

len: 11
d_gene: TRBD2
v_gene: TRBV10-3
j_gene: TRBJ2-3
abundance: -
CDR3nt: TGTGCCATCAGTGATGGGGAGGGAAGGTATTTT
CDR3aa: CAISDGEGRYF

len: 15
d_gene: -
v_gene: TRBV28
j_gene: TRBJ1-4
abundance: -
CDR3nt: TGTGCCAGCAGGTTTCTGGGACTAACTAATGAAAAACTGTTTTTT
CDR3aa: CASRFLGLTNEKLFF

len: 16
d_gene: TRBD2
v_gene: TRBV28
j_gene: TRBJ2-7
abundance: once
CDR3nt: TGTGCCAGCAGTCCCGGGGCTAGCGGGTTTTCCTACGAGCAGTACTTC
CDR3aa: CASSPGASGFSYEQYF

len: 14
d_gene: -
v_gene: TRBV7-3
j_gene: TRBJ2-7
abundance: -
CDR3nt: TGTGCCAGCAGCCCACTAGGTCAGGGCTACGAGCAGTACTTC
CDR3aa: CASSPLGQGYEQYF

len: 15
d_gene: TRBD1
v_gene: TRBV19
j_gene: TRBJ2-3
abundance: -
CDR3nt: TGTGCCAGTAGCTCTTCGGACAGGGGCACAGATACGCAGTATTTT
CDR3aa: CASSSSDRGTDTQYF

len: 16
d_gene: -
v_gene: TRBV7-2
j_gene: TRBJ2-1
abundance: -
CDR3nt: TGTGCCAGCAGACGACGAGGCGGAGGGGAAGGTAATGAGCAGTTCTTC
CDR3aa: CASRRRGGGEGNEQFF

len: 15
d_gene: -
v_gene: TRBV7-3
j_gene: TRBJ2-2
abundance: -
CDR3nt: TGTGCCAGCAGCCCAGCGGGCGGTAACACCGGGGAGCTGTTTTTT
CDR3aa: CASSPAGGNTGELFF

len: 15
d_gene: TRBD2
v_gene: TRBV11-2
j_gene: TRBJ2-1
abundance: -
CDR3nt: TGTGCCAGCAGGCGTCTTAGCGGGAAGTACAATGAGCAGTTCTTC
CDR3aa: CASRRLSGKYNEQFF

len: 13
d_gene: -
v_gene: TRBV27
j_gene: TRBJ1-5
abundance: -
CDR3nt: TGTGCCAGCAGCTTTGGAAAAAATCAGCCCCAGCATTTT
CDR3aa: CASSFGKNQPQHF

len: 15
d_gene: -
v_gene: TRBV5-1
j_gene: TRBJ1-5
abundance: -
CDR3nt: TGCGCCAGCAGCGTAGACGGAGGGGATGATCAGCCCCAGCATTTT
CDR3aa: CASSVDGGDDQPQHF

len: 16
d_gene: -
v_gene: TRBV11-3
j_gene: TRBJ2-1
abundance: -
CDR3nt: TGTGCCAGCAGCTTAAGGCGGGCAGTGCCCTACAATGAGCAGTTCTTC
CDR3aa: CASSLRRAVPYNEQFF

len: 16
d_gene: TRBD1
v_gene: TRBV5-5
j_gene: TRBJ2-2
abundance: -
CDR3nt: TGTGCCAGCAGCGGCACAGGGGGCGTTTTGACCGGGGAGCTGTTTTTT
CDR3aa: CASSGTGGVLTGELFF

len: 12
d_gene: -
v_gene: TRBV7-9
j_gene: TRBJ2-3
abundance: once
CDR3nt: TGTGCCAACGGACAGAGCACAGATACGCAGTATTTT
CDR3aa: CANGQSTDTQYF

len: 14
d_gene: TRBD1
v_gene: TRBV20-1
j_gene: TRBJ1-5
abundance: -
CDR3nt: TGCAGTGCTAGTCCACAGGGGGGAAATCAGCCCCAGCATTTT
CDR3aa: CSASPQGGNQPQHF

len: 15
d_gene: -
v_gene: TRBV5-8
j_gene: TRBJ2-5
abundance: -
CDR3nt: TGTGCCAGCAGCTTGGTGGGGAAGGCCCAAGAGACCCAGTACTTC
CDR3aa: CASSLVGKAQETQYF

len: 16
d_gene: TRBD2
v_gene: TRBV4-1
j_gene: TRBJ2-3
abundance: -
CDR3nt: TGCGCCAGCAGCCGAGCTGGGACTAGCGGGAGGAGTACGCAGTATTTT
CDR3aa: CASSRAGTSGRSTQYF

len: 17
d_gene: -
v_gene: TRBV28
j_gene: TRBJ2-6
abundance: once
CDR3nt: TGTGCCAGCAGTTCCCCCTACAGGGAGCCTGGGGCCAACGTCCTGACTTTC
CDR3aa: CASSSPYREPGANVLTF

len: 14
d_gene: -
v_gene: TRBV6-1
j_gene: TRBJ1-2
abundance: -
CDR3nt: TGTGCCAGCAGTGAAGCTGAGAGATTCTATGGCTACACCTTC
CDR3aa: CASSEAERFYGYTF

len: 14
d_gene: TRBD1
v_gene: TRBV9
j_gene: TRBJ1-6
abundance: -
CDR3nt: TGTGCCAGCAGTGGAGGACAGGGGAATTCACCCCTCCACTTT
CDR3aa: CASSGGQGNSPLHF

len: 13
d_gene: -
v_gene: TRBV7-9
j_gene: TRBJ2-7
abundance: -
CDR3nt: TGTGCCAGCAGCAAAGGGGGGAGGGTCGAGCAGTACTTC
CDR3aa: CASSKGGRVEQYF

len: 11
d_gene: -
v_gene: TRBV20-1
j_gene: TRBJ1-2
abundance: -
CDR3nt: TGCAGTGCCCCGACAGATAACGGCTACACCTTC
CDR3aa: CSAPTDNGYTF

len: 16
d_gene: TRBD1
v_gene: TRBV28
j_gene: TRBJ1-6
abundance: -
CDR3nt: TGTGCCAGCAGTCCTTCCGGGACAGGCCATAATTCACCCCTCCACTTT
CDR3aa: CASSPSGTGHNSPLHF

len: 12
d_gene: -
v_gene: TRBV5-4
j_gene: TRBJ2-1
abundance: -
CDR3nt: TGTGCCAGCAGCTTGGTACGGGGTGAGCAGTTCTTC
CDR3aa: CASSLVRGEQFF

len: 13
d_gene: -
v_gene: TRBV19
j_gene: TRBJ1-2
abundance: -
CDR3nt: TGTGCCACCGGCCTGAGGTCTAACTATGGCTACACCTTC
CDR3aa: CATGLRSNYGYTF

len: 14
d_gene: -
v_gene: TRBV3-1/TRBV3-2
j_gene: TRBJ1-3
abundance: -
CDR3nt: TGTGCCAGCAGCCAAAGGGGCAGGGGAGACGCCATATATTTT
CDR3aa: CASSQRGRGDAIYF

len: 15
d_gene: TRBD1
v_gene: TRBV4-1
j_gene: TRBJ1-6
abundance: -
CDR3nt: TGCGCCAGCAGCCAAGGCAGGGACAGGTATTCACCCCTCCACTTT
CDR3aa: CASSQGRDRYSPLHF

len: 17
d_gene: TRBD2
v_gene: TRBV6-2/TRBV6-3
j_gene: TRBJ2-3
abundance: -
CDR3nt: TGTGCCAGCAGTTACTCGGGCGGGAGGGCCGTGACAGATACGCAGTATTTT
CDR3aa: CASSYSGGRAVTDTQYF

len: 15
d_gene: -
v_gene: TRBV13
j_gene: TRBJ1-2
abundance: -
CDR3nt: TGTGCCAGCAGCCCGCGAGTGGTGGGGTCCTATGGCTACACCTTC
CDR3aa: CASSPRVVGSYGYTF

len: 14
d_gene: TRBD1
v_gene: TRBV29-1
j_gene: TRBJ1-2
abundance: -
CDR3nt: TGCAGCGTTGTAGTAGGGGGCAGAGGCTATGGCTACACCTTC
CDR3aa: CSVVVGGRGYGYTF

len: 14
d_gene: TRBD1
v_gene: TRBV30
j_gene: TRBJ2-7
abundance: -
CDR3nt: TGTGCCTGGAGTACTGGGACAGGGGAGGACGAGCAGTACTTC
CDR3aa: CAWSTGTGEDEQYF

len: 12
d_gene: -
v_gene: TRBV30
j_gene: TRBJ1-1
abundance: -
CDR3nt: TGTGCCTGGATTCCCTTGAACACTGAAGCTTTCTTT
CDR3aa: CAWIPLNTEAFF

len: 12
d_gene: -
v_gene: TRBV15
j_gene: TRBJ2-5
abundance: -
CDR3nt: TGTGCCACCAGCGGGTTACAAGAGACCCAGTACTTC
CDR3aa: CATSGLQETQYF

len: 15
d_gene: -
v_gene: TRBV19
j_gene: TRBJ1-2
abundance: -
CDR3nt: TGTGCCAGTAGTATAGTTGGGAACGTGGGGTATGGCTACACCTTC
CDR3aa: CASSIVGNVGYGYTF

len: 13
d_gene: -
v_gene: TRBV28
j_gene: TRBJ1-2
abundance: -
CDR3nt: TGTGCCAGCAGTTTTGCTGACTCCCCCGTGCACACCTTC
CDR3aa: CASSFADSPVHTF

len: 15
d_gene: -
v_gene: TRBV9
j_gene: TRBJ1-1
abundance: -
CDR3nt: TGTGCCAGCAGCGGCCGCCGGGCAGGGGACACTGAAGCTTTCTTT
CDR3aa: CASSGRRAGDTEAFF

len: 12
d_gene: -
v_gene: TRBV28
j_gene: TRBJ2-1
abundance: once
CDR3nt: TGTGCCAGCAGATACAGCGACAATGAGCAGTTCTTC
CDR3aa: CASRYSDNEQFF

len: 10
d_gene: -
v_gene: TRBV20-1
j_gene: TRBJ1-1
abundance: -
CDR3nt: TGCAGTGCTAGTGGTGCTGAAGCTTTCTTT
CDR3aa: CSASGAEAFF

len: 13
d_gene: -
v_gene: TRBV11-3
j_gene: TRBJ2-1
abundance: -
CDR3nt: TGTGCCAGCAGCAGTATCCGAGACAGTGAGCAGTTCTTC
CDR3aa: CASSSIRDSEQFF

len: 15
d_gene: TRBD1
v_gene: TRBV19
j_gene: TRBJ2-2
abundance: -
CDR3nt: TGTGCCAGTAGTACACCGGGACAGTACACCGGGGAGCTGTTTTTT
CDR3aa: CASSTPGQYTGELFF

len: 15
d_gene: -
v_gene: TRBV6-1
j_gene: TRBJ2-4
abundance: -
CDR3nt: TGTGCCAGCAGTGAAGCGTGGGGACTGCGAAACATTCAGTACTTC
CDR3aa: CASSEAWGLRNIQYF

len: 15
d_gene: TRBD1
v_gene: TRBV6-5
j_gene: TRBJ1-1
abundance: -
CDR3nt: TGTGCCAGCAGTTCCGACAGGGGATTGGCCACTGAAGCTTTCTTT
CDR3aa: CASSSDRGLATEAFF

len: 17
d_gene: TRBD1
v_gene: TRBV5-1
j_gene: TRBJ1-1
abundance: -
CDR3nt: TGCGCCAGCAGCCTGAGTCAGGGGGCGAACGTGAACACTGAAGCTTTCTTT
CDR3aa: CASSLSQGANVNTEAFF

len: 10
d_gene: -
v_gene: TRBV29-1
j_gene: TRBJ1-1
abundance: few
CDR3nt: TGCAGCGGGGTCGACGCTGAAGCTTTCTTT
CDR3aa: CSGVDAEAFF

len: 15
d_gene: TRBD2
v_gene: TRBV18
j_gene: TRBJ2-7
abundance: -
CDR3nt: TGTGCCAGCTCATTGGATTCTAGCGGGGCCTACGAGCAGTACTTC
CDR3aa: CASSLDSSGAYEQYF

len: 16
d_gene: TRBD2
v_gene: TRBV11-3
j_gene: TRBJ2-3
abundance: -
CDR3nt: TGTGCCAGCAGCTTAGATGGGAGGGATGCCACAGATACGCAGTATTTT
CDR3aa: CASSLDGRDATDTQYF

len: 11
d_gene: -
v_gene: TRBV5-1
j_gene: TRBJ2-3
abundance: -
CDR3nt: TGCGCCAGCAGCTTCTCATATACGCAGTATTTT
CDR3aa: CASSFSYTQYF

len: 13
d_gene: -
v_gene: TRBV30
j_gene: TRBJ2-1
abundance: -
CDR3nt: TGTGCCTGCAGCCGGAGTTGGGGCAATGAGCAGTTCTTC
CDR3aa: CACSRSWGNEQFF

len: 16
d_gene: TRBD2
v_gene: TRBV19
j_gene: TRBJ2-5
abundance: -
CDR3nt: TGTGCCAGTAGTATACTAGCGGGAGGTATACAAGAGACCCAGTACTTC
CDR3aa: CASSILAGGIQETQYF

len: 12
d_gene: -
v_gene: TRBV19
j_gene: TRBJ2-7
abundance: -
CDR3nt: TGTGCCAGTAGTGAACAGGGCTACGAGCAGTACTTC
CDR3aa: CASSEQGYEQYF

len: 14
d_gene: -
v_gene: TRBV19
j_gene: TRBJ1-1
abundance: -
CDR3nt: TGTGCCAGTTTATATGGGCCCGGACACTCGGAAGCTTTCTTT
CDR3aa: CASLYGPGHSEAFF

len: 14
d_gene: -
v_gene: TRBV5-1
j_gene: TRBJ1-6
abundance: -
CDR3nt: TGCGCCAGCAGCTTCGGACAGATTAATTCACCCCTCCACTTT
CDR3aa: CASSFGQINSPLHF

len: 13
d_gene: TRBD1
v_gene: TRBV12-3/TRBV12-4
j_gene: TRBJ2-7
abundance: -
CDR3nt: TGTGCCAGCAGACAGGGGGGCAACTACGAGCAGTACTTC
CDR3aa: CASRQGGNYEQYF

len: 15
d_gene: -
v_gene: TRBV7-3
j_gene: TRBJ1-4
abundance: -
CDR3nt: TGTGCCAGCAGCTTAACGTTGAGGGAGGATGAAAAACTGTTTTTT
CDR3aa: CASSLTLREDEKLFF

len: 15
d_gene: -
v_gene: TRBV4-1
j_gene: TRBJ1-6
abundance: once
CDR3nt: TGCGCCAGCAGCCCGGAGGGGACGGCCTATTCACCCCTCCACTTT
CDR3aa: CASSPEGTAYSPLHF

len: 15
d_gene: -
v_gene: TRBV4-1
j_gene: TRBJ1-1
abundance: -
CDR3nt: TGCGCCAGCAGCCAAGATAATCGAGGGGGCACTGAAGCTTTCTTT
CDR3aa: CASSQDNRGGTEAFF

len: 13
d_gene: -
v_gene: TRBV9
j_gene: TRBJ1-2
abundance: -
CDR3nt: TGTGCCAGCAGCGAGGGGCCGGGTTATGGCTACACCTTC
CDR3aa: CASSEGPGYGYTF